The rows below give T cell receptor beta chains drawn from one sample of a study of T cell responses to AZD1222 COVID-19 vaccine. TCRdb's copy holds only in-frame clones and misses some; the assay was immunoSEQ multiplex PCR. The sample yields about 110,000 clones, about 93% seen once. The sequenced sample was peripheral blood, obtained on day 0 of AZD1222 vaccination. These receptors were taken from an adult in good health. Both conserved end residues are part of each CDR3. A D gene is named only where the DNA matches it firmly. The size field is filled for only some rows; it gives once, few, many or a size class.

j_call d_call v_call clone_size cdr3_aa cdr3_nt
TRBJ1-6 - TRBV20-1 - CSAVGGRALHF TGCAGTGCCGTGGGAGGGAGGGCCCTCCACTTT
TRBJ1-1 - TRBV7-9 - CASTRGENTEAFF TGTGCCAGCACCCGTGGTGAGAACACTGAAGCTTTCTTT
TRBJ2-1 TRBD2 TRBV5-1 - CASSLLAETYNEQFF TGCGCCAGCAGCTTGCTAGCGGAAACCTACAATGAGCAGTTCTTC
TRBJ1-2 - TRBV30 - CAWNPPHLGGHGYTF TGTGCCTGGAACCCACCCCACTTGGGGGGGCATGGCTACACCTTC
TRBJ1-2 TRBD1 TRBV6-6 - CASRTGQGYGYTF TGTGCCAGCAGGACGGGACAGGGTTATGGCTACACCTTC
TRBJ1-6 - TRBV6-5 - CASSPGGEGNSPLHF TGTGCCAGCAGCCCGGGGGGGGAAGGTAATTCACCCCTCCACTTT
TRBJ2-3 - TRBV19 - CASSGGDISTDTQYF TGTGCCAGTAGTGGAGGGGACATCAGCACAGATACGCAGTATTTT
TRBJ1-2 TRBD1 TRBV5-4 - CASSIDRGRDGYTF TGTGCCAGCAGCATAGACAGGGGGCGAGATGGCTACACCTTC
TRBJ2-4 - TRBV4-3 - CASSQSEGGPGIQYF TGCGCCAGCAGCCAATCTGAGGGGGGGCCGGGCATTCAGTACTTC
TRBJ2-7 TRBD1 TRBV7-9 once CASSRDRERREQYF TGTGCCAGCAGCCGGGACAGGGAGCGTCGGGAGCAGTACTTC
TRBJ2-1 TRBD2 TRBV6-2/TRBV6-3 - CASSSSGGAYEQFF TGTGCCAGCAGTTCAAGCGGGGGGGCGTATGAGCAGTTCTTC
TRBJ2-5 - TRBV19 - CASSRSRTGETQYF TGTGCCAGTAGTAGGTCCCGGACCGGGGAGACCCAGTACTTC
TRBJ1-4 - TRBV6-2/TRBV6-3 - CASSYRDTSTEKLFF TGTGCCAGCAGTTACCGAGACACCAGTACTGAAAAACTGTTTTTT
TRBJ2-2 - TRBV24-1 - CATTGRTGELFF TGTGCCACAACAGGTCGAACCGGGGAGCTGTTTTTT
TRBJ2-7 - TRBV18 - CASSPPVGEQYF TGTGCCAGCTCACCACCGGTGGGAGAGCAGTACTTC